This entry lists 27 T cell receptor beta chains sequenced from one sample in a study of cytomegalovirus exposure and HLA in healthy donors. Vbeta (60) and Jbeta (13) primers were used in the PCR. Measured with immunoSEQ multiplex PCR; TCRdb has only the in-frame clones, and not every one. The data contain about 52,000 clones, over 60% of them singletons. Specimen: PBMCs. These receptors originate from a woman aged 45 to 65 in good health and CMV-seronegative.

This clone has just a few counts. The conserved phenylalanine or tryptophan is not found at the CDR3 terminus, so this likely reflects a read error. The limits of the CDR3 on the DNA are not certain, so only TCRdb's listed CDR3 is given. The chain employs TRBV4-2 and TRBJ1-2. The CDR3 has 14 amino acids, counting both end residues. Per the germline V gene, CDR1 is LGHNA and CDR2 is YNFKEQ. CDR3 protein: CASSQDLGDYGYKV.

The chain has TRBV2 and TRBJ2-1; D not certain. This CDR3 is 12 amino acids long. Trimming took off 3 bases at V and 10 bases at J, with 10 bases between the two ends. Germline assignment: CDR1 SNHLY and CDR2 FYNNEI. The CDR3 sequence is CASSEQAGEQFF. CDR3 nucleotide sequence: TGTGCCAGCAGTGAGCAGGCAGGAGAGCAGTTCTTC.

The chain is built from TRBV7-8 and TRBJ1-1, with D perhaps matching TRBD1 (5 bases). V was shortened by 5 bases and J by 4 bases, with 17 bases between the two germline ends. Germline V gene lookup returns CDR1 SGHVS and CDR2 FQNEAQ. CDR3 length equals 15 residues. CDR3 region: CASSAGRHVGTEAFF. The CDR3 nucleotides are TGTGCCAGCAGCGCGGGACGCCACGTTGGCACTGAAGCTTTCTTT.

The rearrangement uses TRBV18 and TRBJ2-3; TRBD2 aligns across 8 bases. The length of the CDR3 is 14 residues. The germline V gene has CDR1 KGHSH and CDR2 LQKENI. The J segment lost 1 base and the V segment lost 8 bases, leaving 5 bases of the junction unmatched. The CDR3 protein is CASRRGGRTDTQYF. In DNA form, the CDR3 reads TGTGCCAGCCGTCGGGGGGGGCGCACAGATACGCAGTATTTT.

The CDR3 is CASMGLLTSGSYEQYF. The DNA for the CDR3 is TGTGCCAGTATGGGCCTCCTAACTAGCGGATCCTACGAGCAGTACTTC. The chain is built from TRBV19 and TRBJ2-7, with 8 bases aligning to TRBD2. The CDR3 consists of 16 residues. V was clipped by 7 bases and J by 1 base; unmatched bases: 12. Germline assignment: CDR1 LNHDA and CDR2 SQIVND (reference sequence).

J is TRBJ2-5 and V is TRBV9; 7 bases are a match to TRBD2. Germline trimming cut 1 base from V and 4 bases from J; bases unmatched to any gene: 10. Germline CDR1 and CDR2: SGDLS and YYNGEE. This CDR3 spans 16 amino acids. The DNA of the CDR3 is TGTGCCAGCAGCGTAAGATCGTGGGAGGGCCGAGAGACCCAGTACTTC. Translating gives CASSVRSWEGRETQYF.

This clone was seen only a few times. The J gene is TRBJ1-3, the V gene TRBV19; TRBD1 might be the D (6 bases). CDR1 and CDR2 from the germline V gene are LNHDA and SQIVND (reference sequence). The V end lost 7 bases, the J end lost 4 bases, and 14 bases lay between the germline ends. The CDR3 spans 14 residues. CDR3 residues: CASTRGGSGNTIYF. The CDR3 DNA sequence: TGTGCCAGTACGCGAGGGGGATCCGGAAACACCATATATTTT.

The CDR3 region has the DNA TGTGCCAGCAGCGTAGGGACTAGCGGGGGATGGGGGGGCACAGATACGCAGTATTTT. Protein sequence: CASSVGTSGGWGGTDTQYF. This chain uses TRBV9 with TRBJ2-3, with 13 bases aligning to TRBD2. This CDR3 has 19 residues. V shed 0 bases, J shed 1 base, and the junction held 8 bases outside the gene matches. The germline V gene has CDR1 SGDLS and CDR2 YYNGEE. The full variable domain, completed using reference TRBV9 and TRBJ2-3, is DSGVTQTPKHLITATGQRVTLRCSPRSGDLSVYWYQQSLDQGLQFLIQYYNGEERAKGNILERFSAQQFPDLHSELNLSSLELGDSALYFCASSVGTSGGWGGTDTQYFGPGTRLTVL.

The J gene is TRBJ1-6, the V gene TRBV2; 8 bases agree with TRBD1. The CDR3 is 15 residues long. J gave up 9 bases and V 4 bases, and 8 bases lay outside the gene matches. Germline CDR1 reads SNHLY; CDR2 reads FYNNEI. Written as DNA, the CDR3 is TGTGCCAGCAGTGGTGTAGGGACAGGAGTTTCACCCCTCCACTTT. Translation gives CASSGVGTGVSPLHF.

The chain is built from TRBV14 and TRBJ2-1; no clear D gene. The CDR3 consists of 12 residues. V was shortened by 6 bases and J by 7 bases, with 10 bases between the two germline ends. CDR1 and CDR2 from the germline V gene are SGHDN and FVKESK. The CDR3 coding sequence is TGTGCCAGCAGTCATAGCTGGAATGAGCAGTTCTTC. Protein: CASSHSWNEQFF.

J is TRBJ1-2 and V is TRBV6-4; 9 bases fit TRBD1. V gave up 10 bases and J gave up 6 bases; unmatched junction bases: 9. The length of the CDR3 is 13 residues. CDR1 and CDR2 from the germline V gene are MRHNA and SNTAGT. The CDR3 protein is CATPGQGIHGYTF. In nucleotides, the CDR3 is TGTGCCACTCCGGGACAGGGTATTCATGGCTACACCTTC.

The J gene is TRBJ1-5, the V gene TRBV6-5; no definite D call. The CDR3 is made up of 15 amino acids. The V and J ends lost 4 bases and 1 base respectively, with 11 bases between them. Germline V CDR1 and CDR2: MNHEY, SVGAGI. Written as DNA, the CDR3 is TGTGCCAGCAGTTCGGGATTTAGGAGCAATCAGCCCCAGCATTTT. As protein: CASSSGFRSNQPQHF.

The chain employs TRBV2 and TRBJ2-7; TRBD1 matches 9 bases. The CDR3 has 13 residues. CDR1 and CDR2 from the germline V gene are SNHLY and FYNNEI. V dropped 4 bases and J dropped 7; count of bases not matched to a gene: 5. CDR3 region: CASSGQGVGEQYF. CDR3 sequence (DNA): TGTGCCAGCAGTGGACAGGGGGTGGGGGAGCAGTACTTC.

The sample holds a few counts of this clone. The V gene is TRBV5-5, the J gene TRBJ2-7; 10 positions agree with TRBD1. From germline, CDR1 is SGHKS and CDR2 YYEKEE (reference sequence). This CDR3 comprises 14 residues. After removal of 6 bases from V and 6 bases from J, the junction contained 9 bases not matched to a gene. The CDR3 protein is CASILRQGAGEQYF. The CDR3 bases are TGTGCCAGCATATTACGACAGGGGGCAGGCGAGCAGTACTTC.

The gene calls are TRBV4-2 and TRBJ2-7; 11 nucleotides agree with TRBD2. J was trimmed by 6 bases and V by 1 base; bases with no gene match: 11. The CDR3 loop spans 17 amino acids. The germline V gene encodes CDR1 LGHNA and CDR2 YNFKEQ. As DNA, the CDR3 is TGTGCCAGCAGCCAAGGGCTAGCGGGGGGTGCCGGGGCCGAGCAGTACTTC. Its translation is CASSQGLAGGAGAEQYF.

V and J are TRBV2 and TRBJ2-3; 7 bases fit TRBD2. The length of the CDR3 is 13 residues. CDR1 and CDR2 (germline): SNHLY, FYNNEI. Trimming removed 7 bases from V and 10 bases from J; junction bases left unmatched: 11. CDR3 DNA: TGTGCCAGCACGAGTGAGGGCCGGGGGGCGCAGTATTTT. Protein: CASTSEGRGAQYF. Filled out from reference TRBV2 and TRBJ2-3, the complete variable domain reads EPEVTQTPSHQVTQMGQEVILRCVPISNHLYFYWYRQILGQKVEFLVSFYNNEISEKSEIFDDQFSVERPDGSNFTLKIRSTKLEDSAMYFCASTSEGRGAQYFGPGTRLTVL.

The genes are TRBV9 and TRBJ1-4; 9 nucleotides match TRBD1. The CDR3 runs 15 residues. The germline V gene encodes CDR1 SGDLS and CDR2 YYNGEE. V was clipped by 2 bases and J by 10 bases; unmatched bases: 9. The CDR3: CASSVTGGNRAKLFF. The DNA of the CDR3 is TGTGCCAGCAGCGTCACAGGGGGCAATCGAGCAAAACTGTTTTTT.

The V call is TRBV4-3, the J call TRBJ2-1; 9 bases line up with TRBD1. Germline trimming cut 4 bases from V and 7 bases from J; bases unmatched to any gene: 5. Germline V CDR1 and CDR2: LGHNA, YSLEER. The CDR3 sequence is 14 residues long. The CDR3 nucleotides are TGCGCCAGCAGCCTTAGACAGGGGGGGAATGAGCAGTTCTTC. This gives the protein CASSLRQGGNEQFF.

The count of this clone is one. The V and J genes are TRBV6-1 and TRBJ1-2; the D is unclear. The germline V gene encodes CDR1 MNHNS and CDR2 SASEGT. V dropped 5 bases and J dropped 5 bases, with 6 bases sitting between them. CDR3 length: 11 residues. The CDR3 sequence: CASSIPYGYTF. The CDR3 DNA sequence: TGTGCCAGCAGTATTCCTTATGGCTACACCTTC.

The chain recombines TRBV29-1 with TRBJ2-3, with D possibly TRBD1 on 5 matching bases. Germline-derived CDR1 and CDR2 are SQVTM and ANQGSEA. This CDR3 is 12 amino acids long. With 4 bases removed from V and 3 bases from J, the gap between germline ends came to 8 bases. Written as DNA, the CDR3 is TGCAGCGTTGGGCAGGGAACAGATACGCAGTATTTT. The encoded protein is CSVGQGTDTQYF.

This clone occurred a few times. The chain has TRBV10-3 and TRBJ1-5, with 7 positions matching TRBD1. The CDR3 spans 13 residues. V lost 5 bases to trimming and J lost 7 bases; unmatched junction nucleotides: 5. In germline, CDR1 is ENHRY, CDR2 SYGVKD. For the CDR3, the DNA is TGTGCCATCAGTACAGGGGACAGACAGCCCCAGCATTTT. It encodes CAISTGDRQPQHF.

The rearrangement joins TRBV18 to TRBJ1-4, with D possibly being TRBD1 (5 bases). V was cut by 2 bases and J by 7 bases, with 11 bases left in between. Looked up from germline, CDR1 is KGHSH and CDR2 is LQKENI. The CDR3 consists of 14 residues. CDR3 protein: CASSPVGVGEKLFF. For the CDR3, the DNA is TGTGCCAGCTCACCAGTAGGGGTGGGTGAAAAACTGTTTTTT. Together with reference TRBV18 and TRBJ1-4, the CDR3 gives the full variable domain: NAGVMQNPRHLVRRRGQEARLRCSPMKGHSHVYWYRQLPEEGLKFMVYLQKENIIDESGMPKERFSAEFPKEGPSILRIQQVVRGDSAAYFCASSPVGVGEKLFFGSGTQLSVL.

This chain connects TRBV30 to TRBJ1-2; 7 positions match TRBD1. With V trimmed by 2 bases and J by 3 bases, 18 bases remained unmatched. Germline CDR1 is GTSNPN and CDR2 is SVGIG (reference sequence). This CDR3 is built from 18 residues. The CDR3 sequence: CAWSFGTVGGRLDYGYTF. The CDR3 DNA sequence: TGTGCCTGGAGTTTCGGGACAGTGGGGGGTCGATTGGACTATGGCTACACCTTC.

This chain uses TRBV10-3 with TRBJ1-5; 9 nucleotides match TRBD1. CDR3 length: 15 residues. The germline V gene encodes CDR1 ENHRY and CDR2 SYGVKD. The J segment lost 0 bases and the V segment lost 4 bases, leaving 1 base of the junction unmatched. The CDR3 coding sequence is TGTGCCATCAGTGTGGACAGGGGTAGCAATCAGCCCCAGCATTTT. Its translation is CAISVDRGSNQPQHF.

The rearrangement uses TRBV29-1 and TRBJ1-1; 8 nucleotides agree with TRBD1. The CDR3 has 14 residues. Looked up from germline, CDR1 is SQVTM and CDR2 is ANQGSEA. Trimming removed 7 bases from V and 0 bases from J; junction bases left unmatched: 7. In DNA form, the CDR3 reads TGCAGCGCCTCGACAGGGGCCTTGAACACTGAAGCTTTCTTT. This encodes CSASTGALNTEAFF.

The rearrangement uses TRBV19 and TRBJ1-1, with D unresolved. In germline, CDR1 is LNHDA, CDR2 SQIVND (reference sequence). Trimming removed 5 bases at V and 1 base at J, with 8 bases between. This CDR3 has 13 amino acids. CDR3 nucleotide sequence: TGTGCCAGTAGTCGACTTTCGAACACTGAAGCTTTCTTT. The encoded protein is CASSRLSNTEAFF.

The chain joins TRBV18 to TRBJ2-7; 7 bases are shared with TRBD1. Trimming cost V 6 bases and J 1 base; bases outside gene matches: 3. The germline gives CDR1 KGHSH, CDR2 LQKENI. The CDR3 length is 13 residues. CDR3 in DNA: TGTGCCAGCTCCCGGACAGGTTCCTACGAGCAGTACTTC. As protein: CASSRTGSYEQYF.